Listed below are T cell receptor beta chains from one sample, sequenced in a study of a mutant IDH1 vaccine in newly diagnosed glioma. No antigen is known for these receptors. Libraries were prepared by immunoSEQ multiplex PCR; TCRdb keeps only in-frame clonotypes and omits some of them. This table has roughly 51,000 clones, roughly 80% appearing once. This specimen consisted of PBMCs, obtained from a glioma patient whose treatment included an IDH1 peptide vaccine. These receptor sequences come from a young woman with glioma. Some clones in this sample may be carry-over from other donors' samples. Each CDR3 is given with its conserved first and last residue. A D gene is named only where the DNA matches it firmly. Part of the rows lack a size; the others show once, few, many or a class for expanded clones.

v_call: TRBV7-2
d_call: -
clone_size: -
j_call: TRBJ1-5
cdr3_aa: CASSFREGNQPQHF
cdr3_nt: TGTGCCAGCAGCTTCAGGGAGGGGAATCAGCCCCAGCATTTT

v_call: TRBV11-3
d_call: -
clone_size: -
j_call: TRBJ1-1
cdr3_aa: CASSLVRNTEAFF
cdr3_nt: TGTGCCAGCAGCTTAGTACGAAACACTGAAGCTTTCTTT

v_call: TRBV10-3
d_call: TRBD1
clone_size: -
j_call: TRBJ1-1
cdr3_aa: CAITEPGQGAKGSEAFF
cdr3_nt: TGTGCCATCACCGAACCGGGACAGGGGGCCAAAGGGTCTGAAGCTTTCTTT

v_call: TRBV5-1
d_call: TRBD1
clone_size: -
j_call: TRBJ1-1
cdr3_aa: CASSDTYGTVNGAFF
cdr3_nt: TGCGCCAGCAGCGACACATACGGGACAGTGAACGGAGCTTTCTTT

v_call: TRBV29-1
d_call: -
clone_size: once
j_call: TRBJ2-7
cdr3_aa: CSVIPTGVPYEQYF
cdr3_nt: TGCAGCGTTATCCCCACGGGAGTCCCCTACGAGCAGTACTTC

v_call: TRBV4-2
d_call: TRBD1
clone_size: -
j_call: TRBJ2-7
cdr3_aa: CASSRDGTAESEQYF
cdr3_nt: TGTGCCAGCAGCCGAGACGGGACAGCGGAAAGTGAGCAGTACTTC

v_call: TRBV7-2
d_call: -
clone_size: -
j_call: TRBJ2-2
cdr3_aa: CASSDLGADTGELFF
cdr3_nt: TGTGCCAGCAGCGACTTAGGGGCAGACACCGGGGAGCTGTTTTTT

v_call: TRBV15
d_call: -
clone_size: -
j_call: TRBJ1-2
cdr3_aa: CATSTRHETDYGYTF
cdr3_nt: TGTGCCACCAGCACCCGGCACGAGACCGACTATGGCTACACCTTC

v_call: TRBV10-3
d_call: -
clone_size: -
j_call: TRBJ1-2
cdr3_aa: CAISEGSGYTF
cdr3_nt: TGTGCCATCAGTGAAGGGAGTGGCTACACCTTC

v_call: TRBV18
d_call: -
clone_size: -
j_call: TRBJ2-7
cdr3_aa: CASSEHEQYF
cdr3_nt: TGTGCCAGCTCAGAGCACGAGCAGTACTTC

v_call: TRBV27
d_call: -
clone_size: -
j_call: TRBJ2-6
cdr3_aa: CASSLVSGANVLTF
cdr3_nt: TGTGCCAGCAGTTTGGTCTCCGGGGCCAACGTCCTGACTTTC

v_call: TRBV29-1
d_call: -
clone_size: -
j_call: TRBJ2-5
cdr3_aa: CSVEPGQETQYF
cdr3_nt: TGCAGCGTTGAGCCAGGCCAAGAGACCCAGTACTTC

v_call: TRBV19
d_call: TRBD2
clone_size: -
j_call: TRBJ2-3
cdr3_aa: CASSFTSGGSTDTQYF
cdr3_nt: TGTGCCAGTAGTTTTACTAGCGGGGGAAGCACAGATACGCAGTATTTT

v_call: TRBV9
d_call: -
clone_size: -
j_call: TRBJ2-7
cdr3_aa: CASSRGGPSYEQYF
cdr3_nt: TGTGCCAGCAGCAGGGGGGGACCTTCCTACGAGCAGTACTTC

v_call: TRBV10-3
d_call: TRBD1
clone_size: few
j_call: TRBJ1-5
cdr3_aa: CAIGTGRPHQPQHF
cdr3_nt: TGTGCCATTGGGACAGGGAGGCCCCATCAGCCCCAGCATTTT

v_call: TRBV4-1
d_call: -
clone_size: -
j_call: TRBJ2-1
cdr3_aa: CASSQEPGSNPYNEQFF
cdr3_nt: TGCGCCAGCAGCCAAGAGCCCGGTAGTAACCCCTACAATGAGCAGTTCTTC

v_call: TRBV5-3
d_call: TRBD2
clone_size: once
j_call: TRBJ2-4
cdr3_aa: CARSLGSSSGVNIQYF
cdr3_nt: TGTGCCAGAAGCTTGGGATCTTCTAGCGGGGTGAACATTCAGTACTTC

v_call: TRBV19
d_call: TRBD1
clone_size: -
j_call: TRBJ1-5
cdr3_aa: CASSPTGRGSNQPQHF
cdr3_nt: TGTGCCAGTAGCCCCACGGGCAGGGGGAGCAATCAGCCCCAGCATTTT

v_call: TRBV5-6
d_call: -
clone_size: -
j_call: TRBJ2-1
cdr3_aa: CASSFPTAVHGEQFF
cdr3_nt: TGTGCCAGCAGCTTCCCTACTGCGGTCCATGGGGAGCAGTTCTTC